This TCR beta chain was retrieved from a study of glioma-infiltrating T cells. Per the germline V gene, CDR1 is MNHEY and CDR2 is SVGAGI. CDR3 size: 15 residues. Regarding the study as a whole: Shared blood CDR3 signature motifs marked patients with low tissue-blood divergence.

A note on this clonotype: The antigen remains undetermined. It may be a read error: a sequence one base away is much more abundant.

The iRepertoire nested amplicon-rescue multiplex PCR amplified TCR alpha and beta CDR3s from RNA. One-step reverse transcription and amplification started from around 100-400 ng of tissue mRNA or PBMC total RNA. TCRdb ran MiXCR on the multiplex PCR reads and lists one entry per CDR3 protein. The repertoire has about 410,000 distinct CDR3 sequences, more than 35% of them found once; the top ten carry around 11%. Sequencing was performed on glioma tissue, nonneoplastic brain tissue, or PBMCs (not recorded which). The chain couples TRBV6-5 to TRBJ1-5; 10 bases match TRBD1. This sequence originates from a human donor with low-grade glioma or glioblastoma, undergoing nonglioma brain surgery, or in good health (not recorded which). CDR3 coding DNA: TGTGCCAGGGGGACAGGGGATATTTTCAATAAGCCCCAGCATTTT. It codes for CARGTGDIFNKPQHF.